Included here is one T cell receptor beta chain sequence, with context. V lost 6 bases, J lost 7 bases, and 12 bases stayed unmatched. Germline V gene lookup returns CDR1 SGHTA and CDR2 FQGTGA. CDR3 length: 15 amino acids. These data belong to a study of regulatory T cells in long-lasting Graves disease. Study background: Less than 3 months of antithyroid drugs had been taken by newly diagnosed Graves' patients.

Time point defined: newly diagnosed GD, antithyroid drugs for less than 3 months. PBMCs were the source of the RNA used for TCR sequencing. TCR beta libraries were built with iRepertoire HTBI primers and Arm-PCR of CDR3 regions. TCRdb reprocessed the multiplex PCR reads with MiXCR, giving one entry per CDR3 protein. The sample has over 300,000 distinct CDR3 sequences; about 14% are singletons. The source of this sequence is a female donor with Graves disease. This sequence joins TRBV7-3 and TRBJ2-1; 7 bases are shared with TRBD2. The material was peripheral blood mononuclear cells (PBMCs), obtained at new diagnosis, from a patient treated with antithyroid drugs. The CDR3 protein is CASSLGGSRGNEQFF. The CDR3 DNA follows: TGTGCCAGCAGTCTCGGGGGGAGTCGGGGGAATGAGCAGTTCTTC.